This paragraph reports one TCR beta chain. Its target antigen remains unknown. Per-base quality was not reported, and no clone a single base away is much larger than it. Participants in the prospective study were enrolled through a virtual design, were aged roughly 18 to 90 years, and lived in roughly 24 United States geographic areas. Cohort assignment in the prospective study relied on participant-reported clinical history from a screening survey and a study questionnaire. Exposed participants had been in contact with someone with a PCR-confirmed or clinician-diagnosed COVID-19 case within 2 weeks of study entry. Each participant in the prospective study had whole blood, serum and a nasopharyngeal or oropharyngeal swab collected by mobile phlebotomists. Prospective study participants could optionally give additional blood draws and questionnaires over an approximately 2-month period. Blood samples from the prospective study were shipped frozen or at room temperature prior to DNA extraction.

The data originate from a study of blood T cell repertoires in COVID-19 (dated by TCRdb to the early 2020s). About the investigation overall: Collaborator samples came from the United States, Italy and Spain and covered acute and convalescent phases of COVID-19. The material from the prospective study consisted of cDNA or gDNA derived from T cells, B-cell-depleted T cells, or PBMCs. The dataset comprised deeply sampled blood TCRbeta repertoires from subjects exposed to, actively infected with, or recovered from COVID-19. The repertoires were released in a freely available public database intended as a resource for research on the immune response to SARS-CoV-2. Samples were obtained from the ongoing ImmuneRACE study (first 160 participants) and from some 1,300 subjects provided by 6 global collaborators. A de-identified subject ID, COVID-19 status, age in years and sex were almost always included in the sample metadata. Where HLA class I and class II types were available, the types were taken from metadata supplied by the sample provider, not from assay-based typing.

The investigation overall reported the following: Clinical and demographic metadata were provided uncurated, with the amount varying by source and participant.

TCRbeta CDR3 regions were amplified from genomic DNA by means of the immunoSEQ Assay, a bias-controlled multiplex PCR. On the study's bioinformatics: Nucleated cell counts per sample were estimated from amplification of reference gene primers within the assay. Sequence reads were collapsed and filtered to measure the absolute abundance of every unique TCRbeta CDR3 rearrangement. For each sample, productive Simpson clonality was calculated by taking the square root of Simpson's diversity index across productive rearrangements. TCRdb obtained this table from immuneACCESS and retained in-frame rearrangements with V and J assigned. These tables miss some clones; where compared with another copy, unresolved V genes account for less than half of the shortfall, and the remainder is unexplained. The V and J calls and the clone size are those of that table, but D and trimming were determined from the DNA. For this sample the table gives roughly 180,000 clones, of which roughly 80% were detected only once. The ten top clones hold about 15% of the sample.

The germline V gene supplies CDR1 SNHLY and CDR2 FYNNEI. The CDR3 measures 15 amino acids from cysteine to phenylalanine. Only CDR3 DNA remains: 45 bases, in frame from the first base. Trimming leaves V shorter by 6 bases and J shorter by 2 bases, with the junction holding 5 bases beyond the gene matches. This receptor was taken from a man aged 55 to 69 who had been exposed to COVID-19. The V and J segments used are TRBV2 and TRBJ1-5; TRBD1 matches 9 bases in the middle. Sample: PBMCs or T cells enriched from blood (not recorded which). The sequenced DNA: TGTGCCAGCAGCGGACAGGGGATGGGCAATCAGCCCCAGCATTTT. It specifies CASSGQGMGNQPQHF.